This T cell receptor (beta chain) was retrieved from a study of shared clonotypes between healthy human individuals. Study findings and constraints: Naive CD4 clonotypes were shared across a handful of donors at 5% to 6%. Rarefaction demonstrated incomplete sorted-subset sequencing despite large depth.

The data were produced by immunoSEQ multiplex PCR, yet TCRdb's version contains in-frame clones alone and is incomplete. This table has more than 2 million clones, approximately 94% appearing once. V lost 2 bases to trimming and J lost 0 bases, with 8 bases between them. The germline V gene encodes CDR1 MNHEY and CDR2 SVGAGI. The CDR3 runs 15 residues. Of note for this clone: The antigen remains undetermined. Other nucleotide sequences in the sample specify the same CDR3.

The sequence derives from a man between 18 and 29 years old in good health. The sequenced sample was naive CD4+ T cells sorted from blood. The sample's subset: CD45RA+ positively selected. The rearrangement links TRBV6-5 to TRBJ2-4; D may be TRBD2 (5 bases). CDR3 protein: CASSYGGLAKNIQYF. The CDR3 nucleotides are TGTGCCAGCAGTTACGGAGGTCTAGCCAAAAACATTCAGTACTTC.